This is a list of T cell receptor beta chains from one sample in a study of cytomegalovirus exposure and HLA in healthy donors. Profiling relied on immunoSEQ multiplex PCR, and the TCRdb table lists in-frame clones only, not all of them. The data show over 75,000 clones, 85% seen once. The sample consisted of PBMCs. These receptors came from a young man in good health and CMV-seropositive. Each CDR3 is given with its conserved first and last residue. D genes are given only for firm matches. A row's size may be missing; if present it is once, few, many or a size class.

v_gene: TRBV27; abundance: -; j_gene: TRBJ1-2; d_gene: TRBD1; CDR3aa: CASSPSTGASYGYTF; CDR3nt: TGTGCCAGCAGTCCGTCGACAGGGGCGTCCTATGGCTACACCTTC
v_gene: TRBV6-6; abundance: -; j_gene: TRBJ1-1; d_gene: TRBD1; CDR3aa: CASSYKAGGAWAEAFF; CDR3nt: TGTGCCAGCAGTTACAAGGCAGGGGGCGCGTGGGCTGAAGCTTTCTTT
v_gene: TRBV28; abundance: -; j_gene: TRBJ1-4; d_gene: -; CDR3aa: CASSLGGEEKLFF; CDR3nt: TGTGCCAGCAGTTTAGGGGGGGAGGAAAAACTGTTTTTT
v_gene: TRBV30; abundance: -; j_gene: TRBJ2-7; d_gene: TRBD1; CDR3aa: CAWAGQGSHEQYF; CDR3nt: TGTGCCTGGGCGGGACAGGGTTCGCACGAGCAGTACTTC
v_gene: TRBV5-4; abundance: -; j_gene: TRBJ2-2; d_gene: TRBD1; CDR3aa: CASSWGTGTTGELFF; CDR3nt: TGTGCCAGCAGCTGGGGGACAGGGACGACCGGGGAGCTGTTTTTT
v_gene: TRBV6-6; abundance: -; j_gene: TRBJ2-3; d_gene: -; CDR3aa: CASSYTGYTDTQYF; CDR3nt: TGTGCCAGCAGTTACACGGGGTACACAGATACGCAGTATTTT
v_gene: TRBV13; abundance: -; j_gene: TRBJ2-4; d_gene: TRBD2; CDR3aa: CASRGTSGSPAKNIQYF; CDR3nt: TGTGCCAGCAGGGGGACTAGCGGGAGTCCCGCCAAAAACATTCAGTACTTC
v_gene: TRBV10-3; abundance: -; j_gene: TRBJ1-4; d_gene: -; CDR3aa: CAISERQMEKLFF; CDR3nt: TGTGCCATCAGTGAAAGACAGATGGAAAAACTGTTTTTT
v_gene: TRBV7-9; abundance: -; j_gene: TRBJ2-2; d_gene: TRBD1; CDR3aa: CASSPITGQGTGELFF; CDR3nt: TGTGCCAGCAGCCCTATAACGGGACAGGGGACCGGGGAGCTGTTTTTT
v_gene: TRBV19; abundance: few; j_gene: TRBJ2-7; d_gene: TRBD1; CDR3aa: CASSMGTGGYEQYF; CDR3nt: TGTGCCAGTAGTATGGGGACAGGGGGCTACGAGCAGTACTTC
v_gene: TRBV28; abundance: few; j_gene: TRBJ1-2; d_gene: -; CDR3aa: CASSLLGGVSIYGYTF; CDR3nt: TGTGCCAGCAGTTTATTGGGGGGGGTTAGCATCTATGGCTACACCTTC
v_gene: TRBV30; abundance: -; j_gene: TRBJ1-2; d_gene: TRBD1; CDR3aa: CAWSPSRDRLYTF; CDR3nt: TGTGCCTGGAGTCCAAGCCGGGACAGGCTCTACACCTTC
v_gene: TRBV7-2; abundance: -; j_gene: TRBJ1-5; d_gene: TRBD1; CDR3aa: CASSLAPRGQGGNQPQHF; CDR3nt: TGTGCCAGCAGCTTAGCGCCCCGCGGACAGGGCGGTAATCAGCCCCAGCATTTT
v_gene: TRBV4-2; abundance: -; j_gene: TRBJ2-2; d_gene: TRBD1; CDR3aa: CASTQFDRGNTGELFF; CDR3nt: TGTGCCAGCACCCAATTTGACAGGGGAAACACCGGGGAGCTGTTTTTT
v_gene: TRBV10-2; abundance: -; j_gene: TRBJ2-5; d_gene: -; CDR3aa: CASSASGGETQYF; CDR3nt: TGCGCCAGCAGTGCCTCAGGCGGGGAGACCCAGTACTTC
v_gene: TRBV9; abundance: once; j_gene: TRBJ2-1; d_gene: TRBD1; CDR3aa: CASSDRDSWDGYNEQFF; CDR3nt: TGTGCCAGCAGCGACCGGGACAGCTGGGACGGCTACAATGAGCAGTTCTTC
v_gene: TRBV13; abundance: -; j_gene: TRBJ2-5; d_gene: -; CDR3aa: CASSLKYGADETQYF; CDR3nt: TGTGCCAGCAGCTTAAAATATGGGGCCGATGAGACCCAGTACTTC
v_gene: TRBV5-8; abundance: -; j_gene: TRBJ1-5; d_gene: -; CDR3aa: CASSDPIQGSHQPQHF; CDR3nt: TGTGCCAGCAGCGACCCCATACAGGGCTCGCATCAGCCCCAGCATTTT
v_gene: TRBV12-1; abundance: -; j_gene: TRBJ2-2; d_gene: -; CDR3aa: CASSFRTSGGPGELFF; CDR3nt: TGTGCCAGCAGCTTCCGGACTAGCGGAGGCCCAGGGGAGCTGTTTTTT
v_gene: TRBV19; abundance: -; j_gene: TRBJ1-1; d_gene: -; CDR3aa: CASSSRNGVNTEAFF; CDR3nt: TGTGCCAGTAGTTCCCGAAATGGAGTGAACACTGAAGCTTTCTTT
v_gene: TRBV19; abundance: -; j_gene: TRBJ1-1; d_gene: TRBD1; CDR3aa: CASSPNLDRETFF; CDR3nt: TGTGCCAGTAGTCCTAACCTTGACAGGGAGACTTTCTTT
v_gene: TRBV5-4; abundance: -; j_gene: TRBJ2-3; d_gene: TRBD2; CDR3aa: CASSPGTTVADTQYF; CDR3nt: TGTGCCAGCAGCCCCGGGACTACAGTAGCAGATACGCAGTATTTT
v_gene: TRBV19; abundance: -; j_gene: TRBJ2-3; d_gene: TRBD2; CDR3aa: CASTGTSGSGTDTQYF; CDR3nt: TGTGCCAGCACCGGGACTAGCGGTAGTGGCACAGATACGCAGTATTTT
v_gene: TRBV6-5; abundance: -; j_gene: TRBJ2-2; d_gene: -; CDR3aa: CASSLSLSGELFF; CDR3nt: TGTGCCAGCAGTTTATCGTTGTCCGGGGAGCTGTTTTTT
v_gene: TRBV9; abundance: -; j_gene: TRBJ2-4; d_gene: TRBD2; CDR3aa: CASSVGLAGGDSVAKNIQYF; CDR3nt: TGTGCCAGCAGCGTAGGACTAGCGGGAGGGGATTCTGTAGCCAAAAACATTCAGTACTTC
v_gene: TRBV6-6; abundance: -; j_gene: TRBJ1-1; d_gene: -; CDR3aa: CASSYFAGTNTEAFF; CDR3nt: TGTGCCAGCAGTTATTTTGCGGGGACGAACACTGAAGCTTTCTTT
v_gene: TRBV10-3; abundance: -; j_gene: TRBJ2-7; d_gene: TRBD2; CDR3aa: CAISETLTSGDSYEQYF; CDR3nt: TGTGCCATCAGTGAGACCCTAACTAGCGGAGACTCCTACGAGCAGTACTTC
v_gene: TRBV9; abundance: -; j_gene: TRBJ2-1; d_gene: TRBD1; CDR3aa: CASSQRMGGTGDNEQFF; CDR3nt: TGTGCCAGCAGCCAGCGGATGGGGGGGACAGGGGACAATGAGCAGTTCTTC
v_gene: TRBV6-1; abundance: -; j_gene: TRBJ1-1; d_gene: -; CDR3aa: CASSVRENTEAFF; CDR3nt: TGTGCCAGCAGTGTTAGAGAGAACACTGAAGCTTTCTTT
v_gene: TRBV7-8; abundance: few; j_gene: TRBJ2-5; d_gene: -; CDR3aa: CASSLAIGTYQETQYF; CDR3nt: TGTGCCAGCAGCTTAGCGATCGGGACTTACCAAGAGACCCAGTACTTC
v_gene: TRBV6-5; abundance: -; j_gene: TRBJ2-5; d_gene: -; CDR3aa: CASSYAAIQETQYF; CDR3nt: TGTGCCAGCAGTTACGCGGCCATTCAAGAGACCCAGTACTTC
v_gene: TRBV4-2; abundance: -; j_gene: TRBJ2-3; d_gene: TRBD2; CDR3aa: CASSQLPETSASTDTQYF; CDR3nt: TGTGCCAGCAGCCAACTTCCCGAGACTAGCGCTAGCACAGATACGCAGTATTTT
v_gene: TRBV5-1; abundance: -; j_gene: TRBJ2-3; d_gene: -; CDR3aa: CASSEISDTQYF; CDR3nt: TGCGCCAGCAGCGAGATCTCAGATACGCAGTATTTT
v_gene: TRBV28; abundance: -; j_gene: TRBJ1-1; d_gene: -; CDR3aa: CASSFRPGGTEAFF; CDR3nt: TGTGCCAGCAGTTTTCGGCCGGGGGGCACTGAAGCTTTCTTT
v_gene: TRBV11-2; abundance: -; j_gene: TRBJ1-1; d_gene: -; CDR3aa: CASSRGRLEAFF; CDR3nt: TGTGCCAGCAGCCGAGGCCGTCTGGAAGCTTTCTTT